The clone carrying this TCR beta chain was seen only a few times. Only in-frame clones appear in the TCRdb table, and some are missing; sequencing was by immunoSEQ multiplex PCR. Here the sample spans under 150,000 clones, roughly 88% being singletons. There are 14 residues in the CDR3. Unmatched junction bases numbered 10, after V lost 8 bases and J lost 6 bases. Germline V gives CDR1 SGHVS, CDR2 FQNEAQ. The sample is drawn from a study of control samples from healthy donors and cancer patients. The sample comprised blood. The sequence was obtained from a man aged 40-49 years in good health. The chain is built from TRBV7-8 and TRBJ2-1; 7 bases are a match to TRBD1. CDR3 amino acids: CASSPTGFVNEQFF. The CDR3 nucleotides read TGTGCCAGCTCACCGACAGGGTTCGTCAATGAGCAGTTCTTC. Complete variable domain (other parts from reference TRBV7-8 and TRBJ2-1): GAGVSQSPRYKVAKRGQDVALRCDPISGHVSLFWYQQALGQGPEFLTYFQNEAQLDKSGLPSDRFFAERPEGSVSTLKIQRTQQEDSAVYLCASSPTGFVNEQFFGPGTRLTVL.